Each of the 14 T cell receptor beta chains below was sequenced from the same sample in a study of response to subunit inactivated influenza vaccine. TCRdb processed the RT-PCR reads anew with MiXCR; each CDR3 protein has one entry. The table has hundreds of thousands of distinct CDR3 sequences, around 22% seen once. The sample was PBMCs from blood, taken around 22 months after vaccination. The receptor source for this set is a man aged 45 to 70 who received an inactivated influenza vaccine.

This clonotype was picked up a small number of times. This rearrangement joins TRBV29-1 to TRBJ2-1; a possible D gene is TRBD1 (6 bases). With 6 bases removed from V and 6 bases from J, the gap between germline ends came to 15 bases. The CDR3 is made up of 13 amino acids. In germline, CDR1 is SQVTM, CDR2 ANQGSEA. The CDR3 here is CSVSRGRINEQFF. For the CDR3, the DNA is TGCAGCGTAAGCAGGGGCCGCATCAATGAGCAGTTCTTC.

V and J are TRBV29-1 and TRBJ1-5; no clear D gene. CDR1 is SQVTM and CDR2 is ANQGSEA in the germline V gene. The CDR3 has 13 amino acids. The V and J ends lost 2 bases and 6 bases respectively, with 11 bases between them. The CDR3 sequence is CSVEWARGQPQHF. In nucleotides, the CDR3 is TGCAGCGTTGAATGGGCCCGGGGTCAGCCCCAGCATTTT.

The CDR3 region is CSARDRGRNDSPLHF. The CDR3 DNA reads TGCAGTGCTAGAGATAGGGGCAGGAACGATTCACCCCTCCACTTT. The chain employs TRBV20-1 and TRBJ1-6; maybe TRBD1 (5 bases). Germline assignment: CDR1 DFQATT and CDR2 SNEGSKA (reference sequence). The V end lost 0 bases, the J end lost 8 bases, and 14 bases lay between the germline ends. CDR3 length equals 15 residues.

The V and J genes are TRBV12-3 or TRBV12-4 and TRBJ2-3; D uncertain. V gave up 3 bases and J gave up 9 bases, with 10 bases separating them. There are 12 residues in the CDR3. For the CDR3, the DNA is TGTGCCAGCAGTTTCCGACCCCGGACGCAGTATTTT. The encoded protein is CASSFRPRTQYF.

This clonotype occurred a few times. The V call is TRBV20-1, the J call TRBJ1-6; 9 nucleotides align to TRBD1. The germline V gene has CDR1 DFQATT and CDR2 SNEGSKA (reference sequence). The CDR3 is made up of 13 amino acids. V gave up 5 bases and J gave up 10 bases; unmatched junction bases: 6. CDR3 loop: CSAGDRDISPLHF. The CDR3 nucleotides are TGCAGTGCTGGGGACAGGGATATCTCACCCCTCCACTTT.

The rearrangement uses TRBV6-1 and TRBJ2-3; TRBD2 is a possible D gene (6 bases). The CDR3 runs to 15 residues. V was pared by 6 bases and J by 6 bases, with 19 bases between. CDR1 and CDR2 (germline): MNHNS, SASEGT. The CDR3 region has the DNA TGTGCCAGCAGCCAAAGACTAGTTGGCGGGGATACGCAGTATTTT. It translates to CASSQRLVGGDTQYF.

This clonotype was observed a handful of times. J is TRBJ1-2 and V is TRBV4-1; the match to TRBD1 covers 7 bases. There are 15 residues in the CDR3. The germline gives CDR1 MGHRA, CDR2 YSYEKL. V shed 1 base and J 4 bases; nucleotides not matched to a gene: 6. For the CDR3, the DNA is TGCGCCAGCAGCCAAGTCCAGGGGGGAGGCTATGGCTACACCTTC. It is translated as CASSQVQGGGYGYTF.

The V and J genes are TRBV18 and TRBJ1-1; D remains ambiguous. CDR1 is KGHSH, CDR2 LQKENI, per germline. The germline V and J ends were trimmed by 3 bases and 5 bases, with 16 bases remaining between them. There are 15 residues in the CDR3. The CDR3 coding sequence is TGTGCCAGCTCACCCCAAGGAGGGTCTAGGACTGAAGCTTTCTTT. It translates to CASSPQGGSRTEAFF. The variable domain in full, with the rest retrieved from reference TRBV18 and TRBJ1-1, is NAGVMQNPRHLVRRRGQEARLRCSPMKGHSHVYWYRQLPEEGLKFMVYLQKENIIDESGMPKERFSAEFPKEGPSILRIQQVVRGDSAAYFCASSPQGGSRTEAFFGQGTRLTVV.

This clonotype was seen many times. The chain joins TRBV10-3 to TRBJ2-2; the D gene is possibly TRBD1 (5 bases). This CDR3 region has 13 residues. CDR1 is ENHRY, CDR2 SYGVKD, per germline. V was pared by 7 bases and J by 7 bases, with 13 bases between. CDR3 bases: TGTGCCATCAAGGACACCGAATTCGGGGAGCTGTTTTTT. It codes for CAIKDTEFGELFF.

The sample holds a few counts of this clonotype. The chain combines TRBV7-6 with TRBJ1-1, with 7 bases lining up with TRBD1. Germline loops: CDR1 SGHVS, CDR2 FNYEAQ. The V segment lost 1 base and the J segment 2 bases; nucleotides outside the gene matches: 4. The CDR3 runs to 15 residues. The CDR3 is CASSLGYRGNTEAFF. CDR3 nucleotide sequence: TGTGCCAGCAGCTTAGGTTACAGGGGAAACACTGAAGCTTTCTTT.

V gene TRBV20-1 combines with J gene TRBJ1-5, with D perhaps matching TRBD1 (5 bases). The CDR3 loop spans 14 amino acids. Trimming cost V 3 bases and J 2 bases, with 11 bases left between them. Germline CDR1 reads DFQATT; CDR2 reads SNEGSKA (reference sequence). Here the CDR3 reads CSASIRGGNQPQHF. CDR3 sequence (DNA): TGCAGTGCTAGTATAAGGGGTGGCAATCAGCCCCAGCATTTT.

The CDR3 nucleotides are TGTGCCAGCAGTTTCTCCCCCGGAGATACGCAGTATTTT. Translation gives CASSFSPGDTQYF. The rearrangement uses TRBV6-2 or TRBV6-3 and TRBJ2-3; D not resolved. There are 13 residues in the CDR3. Trimming left V 4 bases short and J 5 bases short, with 10 bases between. Germline CDR1 reads MNHEY; CDR2 reads SVGEGT.

This clonotype came up many times. V is TRBV5-6 and J is TRBJ2-1; D unclear. V lost 3 bases to trimming and J lost 4 bases, with 8 bases between them. The CDR3 is 13 amino acids. Germline V gives CDR1 SGHDT, CDR2 YYEEEE. CDR3 protein: CASSSDLYNEQFF. CDR3 DNA sequence: TGTGCCAGCAGCTCGGACCTGTACAATGAGCAGTTCTTC.

This clonotype was observed a handful of times. V is TRBV7-2 and J is TRBJ1-1; a possible D gene is TRBD1 (5 bases). Germline V gene lookup returns CDR1 SGHTA and CDR2 FQGNSA. This CDR3 contains 14 residues. Trimming stripped 5 bases from V and 4 bases from J, with 14 bases between. Here the CDR3 reads CASSRRGRATEAFF. The DNA of the CDR3 is TGTGCCAGCAGCAGGAGGGGCAGGGCCACTGAAGCTTTCTTT.